This T cell receptor (beta chain) was recovered during a study of beta chain features in type 1 diabetes. Since all of the isolated RNA was reverse transcribed, expressed TCRB transcripts were what got sequenced. About 3.57 million reads, on average, came from each naive, central memory and regulatory T cell sample. Measured with immunoSEQ multiplex PCR; TCRdb has only the in-frame clones, and not every one. The sample includes under 900,000 clones, roughly 16% of them seen just once. Via CD45RO/CCR7/CD25/CD127/CD95/CD27, cells of the CD4+ naive, central memory, regulatory and stem cell-like memory subsets were sorted. Sorting produced populations that all topped 95% purity. Germline CDR1 and CDR2: SEHNR and FQNEAQ (reference sequence). Trimming removed 5 bases from V and 6 bases from J; junction bases left unmatched: 8. The CDR3 sequence is 16 residues long.

The J gene is TRBJ2-3, the V gene TRBV7-9; 13 nucleotides align to TRBD2. The receptor comes from a young woman in good health. The sequenced sample consisted of naive CD4+ T cells from blood. The CDR3 region is CASSGGTSGALDTQYF. The DNA for the CDR3 is TGTGCCAGCAGCGGAGGGACTAGCGGGGCCTTGGATACGCAGTATTTT.